This T cell receptor (beta chain) was observed in a study of CD8+ T cells in alopecia areata. Whole-study results and caveats: The study found TCR sharing across patients less clear than in mice, possibly for HLA reasons. Higher clonality than in normal scalp was seen in lesional scalp, especially alopecia totalis/universalis.

Sequencing used cDNA as its template, made by extracting RNA and reverse transcribing it. Repertoires were generated with immunoSEQ multiplex PCR, while TCRdb's copy carries only in-frame clones and drops some. The sample consists of 150,000 to 200,000 clones, around 71% of them appearing once. To note about this clone: As yet, its antigen is unknown.

This CDR3 is built from 13 residues. With 7 bases removed from V and 5 bases from J, the gap between germline ends came to 14 bases. Germline V gene data show CDR1 as SEHNR and CDR2 as FQNEAQ (reference sequence). The receptor was derived from a human donor with alopecia areata. The sample here was CD8+ T cells sorted from blood, taken at week 0. This chain joins TRBV7-9 and TRBJ2-5; unclear D gene. The CDR3 here is CASTHTQVETQYF. The CDR3 DNA is TGTGCCAGCACGCACACCCAAGTGGAGACCCAGTACTTC.